Each of the 28 T cell receptor beta chains below was sequenced from the same sample in a study of blood T cell repertoires in COVID-19. Here immunoSEQ multiplex PCR was the method, and the copy in TCRdb shows in-frame clones only, minus some. The sample holds about 81,000 clones, approximately 86% seen once. The sample comprised peripheral blood. The receptors stem from an elderly woman with acute or convalescent COVID-19.

The chain carries TRBV13 and TRBJ2-5; 12 positions agree with TRBD2. V dropped 2 bases and J dropped 9; count of bases not matched to a gene: 13. Germline values: CDR1 PRHDT, CDR2 FYEKMQ (reference sequence). This CDR3 has 17 residues. The CDR3 region is CASSLRELAGGQGAQYF. The CDR3, as DNA: TGTGCCAGCAGCTTAAGGGAACTAGCGGGGGGCCAGGGTGCCCAGTACTTC.

This rearrangement joins TRBV9 to TRBJ2-3; D might be TRBD2 (5 bases). Trimming cost V 3 bases and J 4 bases, with 15 bases left between them. Germline V gene lookup returns CDR1 SGDLS and CDR2 YYNGEE. The CDR3 covers 15 residues. The CDR3 region has the DNA TGTGCCAGCAGCGCAGTGCGCGGAGGTCCAGATACGCAGTATTTT. This gives the protein CASSAVRGGPDTQYF. Complete variable domain (other parts from reference TRBV9 and TRBJ2-3): DSGVTQTPKHLITATGQRVTLRCSPRSGDLSVYWYQQSLDQGLQFLIQYYNGEERAKGNILERFSAQQFPDLHSELNLSSLELGDSALYFCASSAVRGGPDTQYFGPGTRLTVL.

The rearrangement uses TRBV5-8 and TRBJ2-3; D might be TRBD2 (5 bases). The CDR3 has 16 residues. The ends were cut back, 0 bases at V and 0 bases at J, with 11 bases in the middle. Germline values: CDR1 SGHTS, CDR2 YDEGEE. The CDR3: CASSLAPAASTDTQYF. CDR3 in DNA: TGTGCCAGCAGCTTGGCCCCAGCGGCTAGCACAGATACGCAGTATTTT.

A remark on this clone: An end of the junction does not agree with germline; a read error may underlie this. This rearrangement joins TRBV7-7 to TRBJ2-3; the match to TRBD2 covers 12 bases. Looked up from germline, CDR1 is SSHAT and CDR2 is FNYEAQ (reference sequence). The CDR3 has 16 residues. CDR3: CASSLGLAGNTDTQYF. The CDR3 nucleotides read TGTGCTAGCAGCTTAGGACTAGCGGGGAACACAGATACGCAGTATTTT. Supplemented by reference TRBV7-7 and TRBJ2-3, the full variable domain reads GAGVSQSPRYKVTKRGQDVTLRCDPISSHATLYWYQQALGQGPEFLTYFNYEAQPDKSGLPSDRFSAERPEGSISTLTIQRTEQRDSAMYRCASSLGLAGNTDTQYFGPGTRLTVL.

The chain uses TRBV19 and TRBJ2-6; a weak D match, TRBD2 (6 bases). CDR3 length: 18 residues. CDR1 and CDR2 from the germline V gene are LNHDA and SQIVND (reference sequence). V was pared by 5 bases and J by 3 bases, with 20 bases between. Written as DNA, the CDR3 is TGTGCCAGTAGTGCCGGGACCCCAAGCGGGTATGGGGCCAACGTCCTGACTTTC. This codes for CASSAGTPSGYGANVLTF.

The J gene is TRBJ1-5, the V gene TRBV2, with D maybe TRBD1 (6 bases). V shed 6 bases and J shed 2 bases, with 14 bases lying between them. There are 15 residues in the CDR3. Germline CDR1 reads SNHLY; CDR2 reads FYNNEI. The CDR3 nucleotides read TGTGCCAGCAGCCCACAGGGATTAGGCAATCAGCCCCAGCATTTT. As protein: CASSPQGLGNQPQHF.

By share of the sample, this clone is medium-sized. This rearrangement joins TRBV3-1 (or the pseudogene TRBV3-2) to TRBJ2-1; the match to TRBD2 covers 12 bases. With V trimmed by 0 bases and J by 4 bases, 10 bases remained unmatched. The germline V gene has CDR1 LGHDT and CDR2 YNNKEL (reference sequence). This CDR3 is 19 amino acids long. The CDR3 sequence: CASSQDPPSGRAKYNEQFF. CDR3 DNA: TGTGCCAGCAGCCAAGATCCCCCTAGCGGGAGGGCCAAATACAATGAGCAGTTCTTC.

In this sample, this clone turned up once. J is TRBJ1-1 and V is TRBV4-2, with 10 nucleotides matching TRBD1. The CDR3 covers 14 residues. V lost 4 bases, J lost 2 bases, and 1 base stayed unmatched. From germline, CDR1 is LGHNA and CDR2 YNFKEQ. As DNA, the CDR3 is TGTGCCAGCAGCCGGGACAGGGGAAACACTGAAGCTTTCTTT. It is translated as CASSRDRGNTEAFF.

The V gene is TRBV10-3, the J gene TRBJ1-2, with 7 bases that match TRBD1. V lost 4 bases and J lost 6; bases outside the gene matches: 8. The CDR3 runs to 14 residues. The germline gives CDR1 ENHRY, CDR2 SYGVKD. The CDR3 bases are TGTGCCATCAGTGTACCCGGGACAGCCAATGGCTACACCTTC. Protein: CAISVPGTANGYTF.

The J gene is TRBJ1-1, the V gene TRBV19; a possible D gene is TRBD1 (6 bases). Trimming shortened V by 5 bases and J by 0 bases, and 10 bases separated the two germline ends. The germline CDR1 and CDR2 sequences are LNHDA and SQIVND (reference sequence). This CDR3 contains 14 residues. CDR3 loop: CASSEQGMNTEAFF. The CDR3 region has the DNA TGTGCCAGTAGTGAACAGGGTATGAACACTGAAGCTTTCTTT.

The chain joins TRBV6-6 to TRBJ1-4; no clear D. Germline CDR1 reads MNHNY; CDR2 reads SVGAGI (reference sequence). Trimming removed 2 bases from V and 16 bases from J, with 20 bases in between. This CDR3 has 14 amino acids. The CDR3 region has the DNA TGTGCCAGCAGTTACGCTACGGCAACTCCGAGGTGGTTTTTT. This encodes CASSYATATPRWFF.

This CDR3 is CASSYAGRTEAFF. DNA for the CDR3: TGTGCCAGCAGTTACGCAGGGAGGACTGAAGCTTTCTTT. The chain carries TRBV6-2 or TRBV6-3 and TRBJ1-1, with D possibly matching TRBD1 (5 bases). Germline lookup yields CDR1 MNHEY and CDR2 SVGEGT. V gave up 2 bases and J gave up 5 bases, with 9 bases separating them. This CDR3 is built from 13 residues.

The chain recombines TRBV11-2 with TRBJ2-7; 10 bases align to TRBD1. Losses at the gene ends were 5 bases for V and 2 bases for J; bases not matched to a gene: 9. Germline CDR1 and CDR2: SGHAT and FQNNGV. This CDR3 has 16 residues. The DNA for the CDR3 is TGTGCCAGCAGCCCTTCGGGACAGGGGCTACCCTACGAGCAGTACTTC. Its protein is CASSPSGQGLPYEQYF.

The rearrangement links TRBV7-9 to TRBJ2-2, with a possible D match to TRBD2 (5 bases). The CDR3 is 13 amino acids. The germline V gene has CDR1 SEHNR and CDR2 FQNEAQ (reference sequence). V dropped 2 bases and J dropped 6 bases, with 7 bases sitting between them. Written as DNA, the CDR3 is TGTGCCAGCAGCTTATTAGCGTCCGGGGAGCTGTTTTTT. It is translated as CASSLLASGELFF. The full variable domain, its missing parts supplied by reference TRBV7-9 and TRBJ2-2, is DTGVSQNPRHKITKRGQNVTFRCDPISEHNRLYWYRQTLGQGPEFLTYFQNEAQLEKSRLLSDRFSAERPKGSFSTLEIQRTEQGDSAMYLCASSLLASGELFFGEGSRLTVL.

The chain employs TRBV19 and TRBJ1-5, with TRBD1 matching over 10 bases. The CDR3 has 14 amino acids. Germline trimming cut 6 bases from V and 6 bases from J; bases unmatched to any gene: 5. Germline assignment: CDR1 LNHDA and CDR2 SQIVND (reference sequence). The CDR3 bases are TGTGCCAGTAGACGACAGGGGGCCAGTCAGCCCCAGCATTTT. Translated, it gives CASRRQGASQPQHF.

As DNA, the CDR3 is TGTGCCAGCAGTTCCAGACAGGGCCCCTACGAGCAGTACTTC. Residues: CASSSRQGPYEQYF. This chain connects TRBV6-2 or TRBV6-3 to TRBJ2-7; 7 bases fit TRBD1. Germline V lookup: CDR1 MNHEY, CDR2 SVGEGT. The CDR3 is made up of 14 amino acids. The ends lost 4 bases at V and 2 bases at J; junction bases unmatched: 5.

The CDR3 DNA reads TGTGCCAGCAGTTTTGGGGCCCGATACACTGAAGCTTTCTTT. Translated, it gives CASSFGARYTEAFF. The rearrangement links TRBV28 to TRBJ1-1; D may be TRBD1 (5 bases). Trimming pared 3 bases from V and 3 bases from J, leaving 11 bases between. This CDR3 comprises 14 residues. Germline CDR1 reads MDHEN; CDR2 reads SYDVKM.

The chain uses TRBV30 and TRBJ2-6; D gene unclear. Trimming took 4 bases from V and 3 from J, leaving 4 bases between them. CDR1 and CDR2 (germline): GTSNPN, SVGIG (reference sequence). CDR3 length equals 12 residues. In nucleotides, the CDR3 is TGTGCCTGGACGGGTGGGGCCAACGTCCTGACTTTC. This gives the protein CAWTGGANVLTF.

The chain joins TRBV6-5 to TRBJ1-1; D remains ambiguous. Germline CDR1 and CDR2: MNHEY and SVGAGI. Trimming took 10 bases from V and 8 from J, leaving 14 bases between them. The CDR3 spans 11 residues. The CDR3 DNA reads TGTGCCATCCACACGCCCGGGGAAGCTTTCTTT. Its protein is CAIHTPGEAFF.

This clone has a single count. The chain couples TRBV7-2 to TRBJ1-5, with D hard to call. The germline V gene encodes CDR1 SGHTA and CDR2 FQGNSA. The CDR3 loop spans 17 amino acids. With 0 bases removed from V and 1 base from J, the gap between germline ends came to 13 bases. The CDR3 DNA follows: TGTGCCAGCAGCTTAGCCACAGCATATAAGAGCAATCAGCCCCAGCATTTT. Protein sequence: CASSLATAYKSNQPQHF.

In this sample, this clone turned up once. The rearrangement links TRBV28 to TRBJ2-1, with 15 positions matching TRBD2. CDR1 is MDHEN and CDR2 is SYDVKM in the germline V gene. This CDR3 region has 18 residues. V was clipped by 5 bases and J by 6 bases; unmatched bases: 11. The CDR3 DNA follows: TGTGCCAGCAGTCCCAATGGACTAGCGGGAGGGCCAATCAATGAGCAGTTCTTC. It is translated as CASSPNGLAGGPINEQFF.

The rearrangement joins TRBV5-1 to TRBJ2-1; 10 bases are a match to TRBD2. The length of the CDR3 is 16 residues. Unmatched junction bases numbered 13, after V lost 3 bases and J lost 10 bases. Germline values: CDR1 SGHRS, CDR2 YFSETQ. This CDR3 reads CASSSNIAGGPLEQFF. CDR3 DNA: TGCGCCAGCAGCTCAAACATAGCGGGGGGACCTTTGGAGCAGTTCTTC.

This clone was observed a single time. The rearrangement uses TRBV5-1 and TRBJ2-5, with 7 bases that match TRBD2. The CDR3 spans 15 residues. Germline values: CDR1 SGHRS, CDR2 YFSETQ. V lost 4 bases to trimming and J lost 5 bases; unmatched junction nucleotides: 11. The CDR3 loop is CASSGSSGTGETQYF. CDR3 sequence (DNA): TGCGCCAGCAGCGGATCTAGCGGTACCGGGGAGACCCAGTACTTC.

The rearrangement joins TRBV19 to TRBJ1-2; the match to TRBD1 covers 10 bases. This CDR3 is built from 15 residues. V was clipped by 5 bases and J by 7 bases; unmatched bases: 10. In germline, CDR1 is LNHDA, CDR2 SQIVND (reference sequence). The CDR3 spells CASSPRTGGLGGYTF. The CDR3 region has the DNA TGTGCCAGTAGTCCCCGGACAGGGGGTTTGGGTGGCTACACCTTC.

The chain combines TRBV19 with TRBJ1-1; D remains ambiguous. This CDR3 is 12 amino acids long. Germline CDR1 and CDR2: LNHDA and SQIVND (reference sequence). Trimming shortened V by 5 bases and J by 11 bases, and 15 bases separated the two germline ends. The CDR3 is CASSALNGVAFF. The CDR3 DNA sequence: TGTGCCAGTAGTGCCCTAAATGGAGTGGCTTTCTTT.

The J gene is TRBJ2-3, the V gene TRBV3-1 (or the pseudogene TRBV3-2), with TRBD2 identical over 12 bases. V lost 2 bases, J lost 5 bases, and 8 bases stayed unmatched. There are 17 residues in the CDR3. Looked up from germline, CDR1 is LGHDT and CDR2 is YNNKEL (reference sequence). The CDR3 coding sequence is TGTGCCAGCAGCCAAATGATTGCTAGCGGGAGGGGAGATACGCAGTATTTT. This codes for CASSQMIASGRGDTQYF.

J is TRBJ1-1 and V is TRBV5-6, with D tentatively TRBD1 (6 bases). Germline values: CDR1 SGHDT, CDR2 YYEEEE. The CDR3 covers 15 residues. Trimming removed 0 bases at V and 4 bases at J, with 13 bases between. CDR3 in amino acids: CASSLGGTGPTEAFF. The CDR3 coding sequence is TGTGCCAGCAGCTTGGGGGGCACAGGGCCCACTGAAGCTTTCTTT.

This clone appeared once. Here the CDR3 reads CASSLRGNSQETQYF. In nucleotides, the CDR3 is TGCGCCAGCAGCCTCAGGGGGAATAGCCAAGAGACCCAGTACTTC. This sequence joins TRBV5-1 and TRBJ2-5; 7 positions match TRBD1. The V gene's germline CDR1 is SGHRS and CDR2 YFSETQ. The CDR3 spans 15 residues. J lost 1 base, V lost 4 bases, and 7 bases had no gene match.